Included here is one T cell receptor beta chain sequence, with context. The data were obtained in a study of technical replicates of blood from a handful of donors. Using immunoSEQ multiplex PCR, the repertoire was profiled, and TCRdb retains in-frame clones only, with some absent. The sample holds about 83,000 clones; roughly nine tenths are singletons and the top ten take more than 0.25%. Germline CDR1 reads SGHRS; CDR2 reads YFSETQ. V lost 1 base, J lost 8 bases, and 4 bases stayed unmatched. The CDR3 has 13 residues. The source is a human donor in good health. Sequencing was carried out using T cells isolated from PBMCs. The genes are TRBV5-1 and TRBJ1-2, with 8 bases that match TRBD1. DNA for the CDR3: TGCGCCAGCAGCTTGATGACAGGGGACGGCTACACCTTC. Translation gives CASSLMTGDGYTF.